The clone carrying this TCR beta chain was observed a few times. How the authors handled the data: The authors estimated nucleated cell counts from reference gene primer amplification. TCRdb's copy holds only in-frame clones and misses some; the assay was immunoSEQ multiplex PCR. That table furnishes V, J and clone size, whereas the DNA furnished D and trimming. The table lists roughly 100,000 clones, around four fifths of them singletons. The data originate from a study of blood T cell repertoires in COVID-19. Study overall: The study drew acute and convalescent COVID-19 samples from the United States, Italy and Spain.

The CDR3 contains 12 residues. The V end lost 3 bases, the J end lost 8 bases, and 5 bases lay between the germline ends. Germline V CDR1 and CDR2: SNHLY, FYNNEI. This clonotype originated in a man in his sixties with active or convalescent COVID-19. The chain uses TRBV2 and TRBJ1-6; tentative D call: TRBD1 (5 bases). Sequencing was carried out using peripheral blood. DNA for the CDR3: TGTGCCAGCAGTGAGACAGATTCACCCCTCCACTTT. This sequence encodes CASSETDSPLHF.